The present TCR beta chain was sequenced within a study of identical twins. Per germline, CDR1 SSHAT and CDR2 FNYEAQ (reference sequence). The CDR3 sequence is 16 residues long. This clonotype has a handful of counts. A junction end diverges from the germline sequence, so it may reflect a read error. Unique molecular identifiers were in the cDNA, with template-switch universal primer binding. MiXCR, applied by TCRdb to the 5' RACE reads, yields one record per CDR3 protein. The top ten clones hold about 0.94% of a sample with 400,000 to 550,000 distinct CDR3 sequences, 14% of them seen once. These sequences were also reported in another study, on yellow fever vaccine responses in identical twins.

Sequencing used CD4+ T cells sorted from blood. This sequence joins TRBV7-7 and TRBJ2-1, with 9 bases aligning to TRBD2. This receptor was obtained from a woman in her late teens or twenties in good health. CDR3 residues: CASSLGSGGSYNEQFF. As DNA, the CDR3 is TGTGCTAGCAGCTTAGGTAGCGGGGGCTCCTACAATGAGCAGTTCTTC.